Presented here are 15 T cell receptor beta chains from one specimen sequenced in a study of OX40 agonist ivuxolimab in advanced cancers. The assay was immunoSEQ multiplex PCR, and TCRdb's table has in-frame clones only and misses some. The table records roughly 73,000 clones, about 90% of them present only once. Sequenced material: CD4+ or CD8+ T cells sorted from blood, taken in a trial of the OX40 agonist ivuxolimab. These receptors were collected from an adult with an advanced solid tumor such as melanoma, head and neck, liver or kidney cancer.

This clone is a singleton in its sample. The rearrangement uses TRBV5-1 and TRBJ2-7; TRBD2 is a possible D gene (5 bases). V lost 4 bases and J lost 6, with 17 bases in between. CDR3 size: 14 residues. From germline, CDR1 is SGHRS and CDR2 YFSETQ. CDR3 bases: TGCGCCAGCAGCGAGGGTCTCCCCGCCGGCGAGCAGTACTTC. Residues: CASSEGLPAGEQYF.

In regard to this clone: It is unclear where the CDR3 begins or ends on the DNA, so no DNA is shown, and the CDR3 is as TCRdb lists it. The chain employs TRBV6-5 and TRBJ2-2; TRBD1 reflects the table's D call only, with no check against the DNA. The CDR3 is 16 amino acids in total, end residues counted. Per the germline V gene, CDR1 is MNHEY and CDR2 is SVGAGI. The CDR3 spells CASSSSDRGWSGELFF.

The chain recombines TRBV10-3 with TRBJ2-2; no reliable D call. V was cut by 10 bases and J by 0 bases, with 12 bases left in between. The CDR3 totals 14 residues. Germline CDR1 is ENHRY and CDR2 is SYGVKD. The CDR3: CATFIGPNTGELFF. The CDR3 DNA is TGTGCCACCTTTATAGGGCCGAACACCGGGGAGCTGTTTTTT.

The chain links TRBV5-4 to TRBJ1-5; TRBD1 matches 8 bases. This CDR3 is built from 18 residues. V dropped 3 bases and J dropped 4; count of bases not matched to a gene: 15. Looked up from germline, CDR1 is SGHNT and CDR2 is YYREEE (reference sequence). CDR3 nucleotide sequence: TGTGCCAGCAGCTGTAAACCCCAGGGGGACAGGAGTAATCAGCCCCAGCATTTT. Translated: CASSCKPQGDRSNQPQHF.

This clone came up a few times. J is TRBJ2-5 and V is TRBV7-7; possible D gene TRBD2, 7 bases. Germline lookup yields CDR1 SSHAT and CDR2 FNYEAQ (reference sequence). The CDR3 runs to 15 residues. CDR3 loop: CASSRVGGAEETQYF. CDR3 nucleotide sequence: TGTGCTAGCTCCAGAGTGGGGGGGGCGGAAGAGACCCAGTACTTC. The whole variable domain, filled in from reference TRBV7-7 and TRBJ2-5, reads GAGVSQSPRYKVTKRGQDVTLRCDPISSHATLYWYQQALGQGPEFLTYFNYEAQPDKSGLPSDRFSAERPEGSISTLTIQRTEQRDSAMYRCASSRVGGAEETQYFGPGTRLLVL.

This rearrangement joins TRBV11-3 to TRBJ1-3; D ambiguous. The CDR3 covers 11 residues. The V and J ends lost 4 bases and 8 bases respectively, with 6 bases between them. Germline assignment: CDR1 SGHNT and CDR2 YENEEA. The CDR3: CASSSGDTIYF. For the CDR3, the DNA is TGTGCCAGCAGCTCCGGAGACACCATATATTTT.

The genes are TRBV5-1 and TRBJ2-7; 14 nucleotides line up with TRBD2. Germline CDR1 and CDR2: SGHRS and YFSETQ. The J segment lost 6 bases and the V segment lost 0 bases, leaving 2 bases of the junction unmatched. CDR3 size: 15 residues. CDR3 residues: CASSLGLAGGGEQYF. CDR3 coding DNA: TGCGCCAGCAGCTTGGGACTAGCGGGAGGGGGCGAGCAGTACTTC. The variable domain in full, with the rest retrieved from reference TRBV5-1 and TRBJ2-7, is KAGVTQTPRYLIKTRGQQVTLSCSPISGHRSVSWYQQTPGQGLQFLFEYFSETQRNKGNFPGRFSGRQFSNSRSEMNVSTLELGDSALYLCASSLGLAGGGEQYFGPGTRLTVT.

The DNA for the CDR3 is TGCGCCAGCAGCCTTGGGACTAGCGGAGGTTTGGAGCAGTACTTC. Its protein product is CASSLGTSGGLEQYF. This rearrangement joins TRBV4-1 to TRBJ2-7, with 11 nucleotides matching TRBD2. V gave up 4 bases and J gave up 7 bases; unmatched junction bases: 9. Germline V lookup: CDR1 MGHRA, CDR2 YSYEKL. This CDR3 is built from 15 residues.

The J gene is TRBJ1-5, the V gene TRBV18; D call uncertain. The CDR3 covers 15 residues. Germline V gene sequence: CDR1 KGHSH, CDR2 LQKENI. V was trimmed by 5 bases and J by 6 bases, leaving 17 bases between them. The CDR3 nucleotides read TGTGCCAGCTCATCCTCCGGGTCGCCTGGTCAGCCCCAGCATTTT. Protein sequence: CASSSSGSPGQPQHF.

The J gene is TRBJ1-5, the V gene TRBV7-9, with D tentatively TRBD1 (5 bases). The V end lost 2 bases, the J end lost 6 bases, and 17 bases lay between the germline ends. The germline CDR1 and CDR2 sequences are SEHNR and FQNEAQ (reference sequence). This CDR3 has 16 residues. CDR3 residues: CASSLRGEGIGQPQHF. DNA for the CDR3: TGTGCCAGCAGCTTACGAGGGGAAGGGATTGGTCAGCCCCAGCATTTT. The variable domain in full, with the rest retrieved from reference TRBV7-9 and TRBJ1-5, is DTGVSQNPRHKITKRGQNVTFRCDPISEHNRLYWYRQTLGQGPEFLTYFQNEAQLEKSRLLSDRFSAERPKGSFSTLEIQRTEQGDSAMYLCASSLRGEGIGQPQHFGDGTRLSIL.

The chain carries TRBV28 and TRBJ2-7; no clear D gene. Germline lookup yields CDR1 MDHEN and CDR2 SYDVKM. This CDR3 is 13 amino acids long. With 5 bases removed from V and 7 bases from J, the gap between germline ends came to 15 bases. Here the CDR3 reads CASSPYGVREQYF. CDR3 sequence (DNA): TGTGCCAGCAGTCCCTATGGGGTTCGAGAGCAGTACTTC.

This CDR3 reads CASSLDLGTAYGYTF. CDR3 DNA: TGTGCCAGCAGCTTGGATCTTGGGACAGCATATGGCTACACCTTC. V and J are TRBV11-2 and TRBJ1-2; TRBD1 aligns across 7 bases. Germline V gives CDR1 SGHAT, CDR2 FQNNGV. Trimming cost V 3 bases and J 5 bases; bases outside gene matches: 9. This CDR3 comprises 15 residues. Complete variable domain (other parts from reference TRBV11-2 and TRBJ1-2): EAGVAQSPRYKIIEKRQSVAFWCNPISGHATLYWYQQILGQGPKLLIQFQNNGVVDDSQLPKDRFSAERLKGVDSTLKIQPAKLEDSAVYLCASSLDLGTAYGYTFGSGTRLTVV.

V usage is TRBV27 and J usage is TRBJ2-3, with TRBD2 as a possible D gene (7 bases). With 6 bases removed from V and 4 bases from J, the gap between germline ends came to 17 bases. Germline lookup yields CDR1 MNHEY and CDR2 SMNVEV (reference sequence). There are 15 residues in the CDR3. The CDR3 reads CASSRRGAPADTQYF. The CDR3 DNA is TGTGCCAGCAGCCGACGGGGGGCGCCCGCAGATACGCAGTATTTT.

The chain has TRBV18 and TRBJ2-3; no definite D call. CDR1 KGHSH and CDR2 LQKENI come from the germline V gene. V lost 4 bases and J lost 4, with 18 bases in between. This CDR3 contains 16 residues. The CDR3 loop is CASSQTLGSTADTQYF. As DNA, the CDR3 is TGTGCCAGCTCACAGACGTTGGGATCAACGGCAGATACGCAGTATTTT.

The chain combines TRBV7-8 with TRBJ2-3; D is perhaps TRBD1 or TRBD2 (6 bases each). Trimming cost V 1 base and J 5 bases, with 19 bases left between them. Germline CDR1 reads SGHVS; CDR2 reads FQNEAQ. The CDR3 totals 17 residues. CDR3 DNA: TGTGCCAGCAGCTTAGGAGGGGGGTGGTTACAAGGAGATACGCAGTATTTT. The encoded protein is CASSLGGGWLQGDTQYF. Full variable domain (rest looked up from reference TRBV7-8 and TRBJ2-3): GAGVSQSPRYKVAKRGQDVALRCDPISGHVSLFWYQQALGQGPEFLTYFQNEAQLDKSGLPSDRFFAERPEGSVSTLKIQRTQQEDSAVYLCASSLGGGWLQGDTQYFGPGTRLTVL.